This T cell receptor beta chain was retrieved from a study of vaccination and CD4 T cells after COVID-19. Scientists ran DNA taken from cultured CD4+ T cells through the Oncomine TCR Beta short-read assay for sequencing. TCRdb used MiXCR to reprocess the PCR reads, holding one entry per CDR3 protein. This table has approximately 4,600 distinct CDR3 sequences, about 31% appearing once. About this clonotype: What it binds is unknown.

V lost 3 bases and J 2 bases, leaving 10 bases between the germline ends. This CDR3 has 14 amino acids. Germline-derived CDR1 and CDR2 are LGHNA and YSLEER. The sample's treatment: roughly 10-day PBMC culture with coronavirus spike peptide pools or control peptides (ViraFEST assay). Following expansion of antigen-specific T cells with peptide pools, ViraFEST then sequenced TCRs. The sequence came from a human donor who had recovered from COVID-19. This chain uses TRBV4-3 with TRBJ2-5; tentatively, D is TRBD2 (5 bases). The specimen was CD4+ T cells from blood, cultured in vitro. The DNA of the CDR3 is TGCGCCAGCAGCCAGGGAGTGGTTCAAGAGACCCAGTACTTC. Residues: CASSQGVVQETQYF.